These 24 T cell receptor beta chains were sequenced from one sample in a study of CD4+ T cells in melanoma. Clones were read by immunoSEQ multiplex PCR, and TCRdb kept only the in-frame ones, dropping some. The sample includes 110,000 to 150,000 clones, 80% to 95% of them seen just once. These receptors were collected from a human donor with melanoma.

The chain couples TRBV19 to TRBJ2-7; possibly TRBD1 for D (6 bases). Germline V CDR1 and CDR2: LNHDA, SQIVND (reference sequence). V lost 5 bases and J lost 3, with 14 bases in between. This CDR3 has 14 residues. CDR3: CASSPPGTHYEQYF. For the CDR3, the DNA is TGTGCCAGTAGTCCCCCCGGGACACACTACGAGCAGTACTTC.

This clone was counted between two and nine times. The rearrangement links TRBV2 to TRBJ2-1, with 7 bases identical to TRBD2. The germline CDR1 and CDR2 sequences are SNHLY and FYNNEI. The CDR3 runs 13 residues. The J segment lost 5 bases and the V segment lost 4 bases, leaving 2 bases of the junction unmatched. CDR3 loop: CASSVTSDNEQFF. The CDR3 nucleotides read TGTGCCAGCAGTGTAACTAGCGACAATGAGCAGTTCTTC.

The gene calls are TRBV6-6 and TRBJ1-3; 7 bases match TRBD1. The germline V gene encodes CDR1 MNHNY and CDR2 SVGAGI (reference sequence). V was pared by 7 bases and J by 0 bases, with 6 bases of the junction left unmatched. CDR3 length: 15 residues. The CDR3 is CASTYRGLSGNTIYF. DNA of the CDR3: TGTGCCAGCACATACAGGGGACTCTCTGGAAACACCATATATTTT.

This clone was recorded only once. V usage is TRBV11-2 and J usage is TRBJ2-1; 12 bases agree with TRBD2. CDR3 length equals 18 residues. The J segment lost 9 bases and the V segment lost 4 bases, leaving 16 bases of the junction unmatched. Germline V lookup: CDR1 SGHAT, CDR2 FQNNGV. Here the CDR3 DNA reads TGTGCCAGCAGCTCCGCAGGACTAGCGGGGCTTCAAAGAGGTGAGCAGTTCTTC. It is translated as CASSSAGLAGLQRGEQFF.

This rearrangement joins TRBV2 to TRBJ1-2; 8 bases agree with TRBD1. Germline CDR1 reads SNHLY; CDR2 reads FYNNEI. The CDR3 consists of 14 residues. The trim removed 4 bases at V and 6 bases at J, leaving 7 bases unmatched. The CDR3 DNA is TGTGCCAGCAGTGTAGACAGGGGCCCCGATGGCTACACCTTC. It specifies CASSVDRGPDGYTF.

The CDR3 protein is CASSPNSGTNSPLHF. Written as DNA, the CDR3 is TGTGCCAGCTCACCCAATTCGGGGACCAATTCACCCCTCCACTTT. The chain recombines TRBV18 with TRBJ1-6; TRBD1 might be the D (5 bases). With 3 bases removed from V and 7 bases from J, the gap between germline ends came to 13 bases. Per the germline V gene, CDR1 is KGHSH and CDR2 is LQKENI. The CDR3 is 15 amino acids.

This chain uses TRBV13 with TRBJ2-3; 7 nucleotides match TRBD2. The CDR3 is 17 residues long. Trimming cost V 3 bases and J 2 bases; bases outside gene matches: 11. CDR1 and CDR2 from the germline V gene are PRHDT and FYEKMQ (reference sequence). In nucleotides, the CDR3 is TGTGCCAGCAGCTTGATTGTTGCGGGGGTAGCCACAGATACGCAGTATTTT. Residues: CASSLIVAGVATDTQYF.

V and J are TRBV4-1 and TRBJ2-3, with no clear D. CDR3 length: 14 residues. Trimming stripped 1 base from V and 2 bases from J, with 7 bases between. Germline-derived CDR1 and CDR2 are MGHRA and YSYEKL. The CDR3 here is CASSQGPTTDTQYF. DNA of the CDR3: TGCGCCAGCAGCCAAGGACCTACCACAGATACGCAGTATTTT.

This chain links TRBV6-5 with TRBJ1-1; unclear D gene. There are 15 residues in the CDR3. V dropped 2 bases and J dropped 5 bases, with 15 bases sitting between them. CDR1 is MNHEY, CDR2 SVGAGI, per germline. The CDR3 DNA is TGTGCCAGCAGTTACGGAGCTGGGGAGCGAACTGAAGCTTTCTTT. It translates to CASSYGAGERTEAFF.

CDR3 bases: TGTGCCAGCCGTAACCGGGGGGGGTGGAGCACAGATACGCAGTATTTT. Translation: CASRNRGGWSTDTQYF. The chain links TRBV19 to TRBJ2-3; TRBD2 matches at 8 bases. The CDR3 contains 16 residues. V was clipped by 9 bases and J by 0 bases; unmatched bases: 11. CDR1 and CDR2 (germline): LNHDA, SQIVND (reference sequence).

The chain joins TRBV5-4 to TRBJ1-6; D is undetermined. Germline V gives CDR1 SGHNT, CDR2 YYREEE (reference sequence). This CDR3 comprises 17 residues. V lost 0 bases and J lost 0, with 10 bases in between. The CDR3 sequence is CASSLAKEASYNSPLHF. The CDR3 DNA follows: TGTGCCAGCAGCTTGGCCAAAGAGGCCTCCTATAATTCACCCCTCCACTTT.

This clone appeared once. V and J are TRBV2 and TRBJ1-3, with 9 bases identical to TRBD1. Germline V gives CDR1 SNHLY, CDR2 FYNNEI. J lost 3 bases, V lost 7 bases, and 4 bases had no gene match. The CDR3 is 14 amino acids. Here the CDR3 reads CASMDRGNGNTIYF. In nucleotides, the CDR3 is TGTGCCAGCATGGACAGGGGAAATGGAAACACCATATATTTT.

This chain's CDR3 is CAWSFLVNTEAFF. The CDR3 coding sequence is TGTGCCTGGTCGTTTTTAGTGAACACTGAAGCTTTCTTT. This chain uses TRBV30 with TRBJ1-1; D is ambiguous. The V gene lost 5 bases and the J gene lost 0 bases, with 10 bases spanning the gap. Germline lookup yields CDR1 GTSNPN and CDR2 SVGIG (reference sequence). The CDR3 has 13 residues.

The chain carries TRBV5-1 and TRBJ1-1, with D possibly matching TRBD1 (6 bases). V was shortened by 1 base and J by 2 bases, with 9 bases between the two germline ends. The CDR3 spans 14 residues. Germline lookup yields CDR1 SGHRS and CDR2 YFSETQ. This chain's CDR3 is CASSLQGTNTEAFF. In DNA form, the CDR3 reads TGCGCCAGCAGCTTGCAGGGGACTAACACTGAAGCTTTCTTT.

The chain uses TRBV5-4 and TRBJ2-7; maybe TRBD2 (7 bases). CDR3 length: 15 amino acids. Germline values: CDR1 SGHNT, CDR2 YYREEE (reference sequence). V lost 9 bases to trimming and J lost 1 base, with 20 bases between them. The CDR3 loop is CATSGGGGLSYEQYF. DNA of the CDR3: TGTGCCACGAGTGGAGGGGGGGGCCTGTCCTACGAGCAGTACTTC.

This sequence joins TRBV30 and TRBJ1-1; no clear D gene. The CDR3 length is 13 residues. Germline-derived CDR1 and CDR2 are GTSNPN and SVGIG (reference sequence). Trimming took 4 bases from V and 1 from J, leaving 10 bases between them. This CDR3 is CAWMWQPNTEAFF. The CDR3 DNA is TGTGCCTGGATGTGGCAGCCGAACACTGAAGCTTTCTTT.

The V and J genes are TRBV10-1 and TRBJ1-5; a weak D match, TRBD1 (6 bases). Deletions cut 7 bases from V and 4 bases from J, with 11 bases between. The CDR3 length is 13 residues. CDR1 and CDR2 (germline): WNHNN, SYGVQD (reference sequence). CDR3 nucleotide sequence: TGCGCCAGCAAAGGACAGATAAATCAGCCCCAGCATTTT. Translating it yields CASKGQINQPQHF.

The CDR3 protein is CASSGGGTPTYNEQFF. In DNA, the CDR3 is TGTGCCAGCAGTGGGGGGGGGACGCCTACCTACAATGAGCAGTTCTTC. V usage is TRBV5-4 and J usage is TRBJ2-1, with TRBD2 matching 7 bases. The CDR3 contains 16 residues. From germline, CDR1 is SGHNT and CDR2 YYREEE (reference sequence). The trim removed 5 bases at V and 2 bases at J, leaving 10 bases unmatched.

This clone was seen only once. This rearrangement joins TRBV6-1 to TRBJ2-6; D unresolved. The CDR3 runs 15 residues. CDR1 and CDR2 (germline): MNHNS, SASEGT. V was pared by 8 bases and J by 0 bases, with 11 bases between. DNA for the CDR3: TGTGCCAGCCGGCCGGATTACTCTGGGGCCAACGTCCTGACTTTC. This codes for CASRPDYSGANVLTF.

In DNA form, the CDR3 reads TGCGCCAGCAGCCCCTCTATCGGAAGCTCCTACAATGAGCAGTTCTTC. This encodes CASSPSIGSSYNEQFF. The chain uses TRBV5-1 and TRBJ2-1; D uncertain. V was cut by 4 bases and J by 0 bases, with 14 bases left in between. Germline values: CDR1 SGHRS, CDR2 YFSETQ. The CDR3 has 16 amino acids.

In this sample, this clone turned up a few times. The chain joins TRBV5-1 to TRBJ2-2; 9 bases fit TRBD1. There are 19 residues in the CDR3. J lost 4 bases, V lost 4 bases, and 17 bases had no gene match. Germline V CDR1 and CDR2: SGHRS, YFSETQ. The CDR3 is CASSPLPGQGKGTTGELFF. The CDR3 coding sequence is TGCGCCAGCAGCCCCCTCCCGGGACAGGGAAAGGGGACCACCGGGGAGCTGTTTTTT.

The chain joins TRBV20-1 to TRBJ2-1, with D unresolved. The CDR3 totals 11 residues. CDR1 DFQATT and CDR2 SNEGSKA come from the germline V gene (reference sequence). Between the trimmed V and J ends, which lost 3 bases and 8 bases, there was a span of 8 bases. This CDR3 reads CSASPSHEQFF. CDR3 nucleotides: TGCAGTGCTAGCCCCAGCCATGAGCAGTTCTTC.

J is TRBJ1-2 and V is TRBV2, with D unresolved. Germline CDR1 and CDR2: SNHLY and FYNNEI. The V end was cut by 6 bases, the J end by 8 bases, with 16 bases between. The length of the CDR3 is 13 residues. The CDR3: CASSRTELDGYTF. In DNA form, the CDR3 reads TGTGCCAGCAGCCGAACAGAGCTTGACGGCTACACCTTC.

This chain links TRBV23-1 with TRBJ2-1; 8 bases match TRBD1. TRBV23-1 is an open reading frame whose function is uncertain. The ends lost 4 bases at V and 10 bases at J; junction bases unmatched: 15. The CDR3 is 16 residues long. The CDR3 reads CASSPEDRTGLGEQFF. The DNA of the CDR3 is TGCGCCAGCAGTCCCGAAGACCGGACAGGGTTAGGAGAGCAGTTCTTC.